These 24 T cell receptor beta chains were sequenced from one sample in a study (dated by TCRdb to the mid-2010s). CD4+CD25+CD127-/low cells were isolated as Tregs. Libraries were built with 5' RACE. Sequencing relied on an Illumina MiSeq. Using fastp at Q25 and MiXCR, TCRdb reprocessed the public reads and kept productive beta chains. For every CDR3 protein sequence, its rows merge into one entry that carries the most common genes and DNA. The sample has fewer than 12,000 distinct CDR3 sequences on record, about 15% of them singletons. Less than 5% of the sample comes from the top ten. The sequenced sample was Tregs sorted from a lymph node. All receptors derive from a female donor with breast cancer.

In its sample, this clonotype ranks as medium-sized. CDR3 residues: CASSLEDGLHYEQYF. The DNA for the CDR3 is TGCGCCAGCAGCTTGGAGGACGGGCTCCACTACGAGCAGTACTTC. J is TRBJ2-7 and V is TRBV5-1, with unresolved D. The CDR3 spans 15 residues. The V end lost 0 bases, the J end lost 3 bases, and 13 bases lay between the germline ends. Germline V gene lookup returns CDR1 SGHRS and CDR2 YFSETQ.

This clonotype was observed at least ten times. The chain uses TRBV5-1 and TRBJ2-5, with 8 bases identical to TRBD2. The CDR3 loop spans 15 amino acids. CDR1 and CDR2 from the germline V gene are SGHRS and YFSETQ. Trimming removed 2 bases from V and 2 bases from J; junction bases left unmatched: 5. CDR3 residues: CASSFTIAGQETQYF. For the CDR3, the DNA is TGCGCCAGCAGCTTCACCATAGCGGGGCAAGAGACCCAGTACTTC.

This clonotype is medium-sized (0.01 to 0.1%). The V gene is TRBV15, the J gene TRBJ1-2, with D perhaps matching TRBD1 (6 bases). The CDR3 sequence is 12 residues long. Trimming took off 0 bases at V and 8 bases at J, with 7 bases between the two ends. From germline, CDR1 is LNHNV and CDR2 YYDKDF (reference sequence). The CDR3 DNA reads TGTGCCACCAGCAGAGATCAGGGGGGCTACACCTTC. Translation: CATSRDQGGYTF.

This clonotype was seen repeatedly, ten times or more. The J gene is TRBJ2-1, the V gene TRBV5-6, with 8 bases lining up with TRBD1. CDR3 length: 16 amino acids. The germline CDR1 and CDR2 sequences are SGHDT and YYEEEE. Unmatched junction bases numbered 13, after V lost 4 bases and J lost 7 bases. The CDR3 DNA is TGTGCCAGCAGCGGACCCCACGGGACAGGTTCAAATGAGCAGTTCTTC. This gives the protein CASSGPHGTGSNEQFF.

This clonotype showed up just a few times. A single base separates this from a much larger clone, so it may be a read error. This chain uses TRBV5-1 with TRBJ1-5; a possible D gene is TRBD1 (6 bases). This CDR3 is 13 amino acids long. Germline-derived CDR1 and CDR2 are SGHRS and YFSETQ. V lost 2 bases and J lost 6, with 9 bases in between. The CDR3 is CASSLQGGQPQHF. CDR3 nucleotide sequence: TGCGCCAGCAGCTTACAGGGTGGTCAGCCCCAGCATTTT.

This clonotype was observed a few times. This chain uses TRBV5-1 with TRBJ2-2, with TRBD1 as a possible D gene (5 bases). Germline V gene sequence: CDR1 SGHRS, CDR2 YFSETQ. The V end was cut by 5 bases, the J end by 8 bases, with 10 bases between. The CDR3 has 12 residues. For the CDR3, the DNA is TGCGCCAGCAGGACAGAGCTGGGGGAGCTGTTTTTT. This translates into CASRTELGELFF.

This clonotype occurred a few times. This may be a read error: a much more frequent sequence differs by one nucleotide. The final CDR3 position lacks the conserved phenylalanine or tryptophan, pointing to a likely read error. This CDR3 reads CSAEDRTATGELFL. The CDR3 region has the DNA TGCAGTGCTGAGGACAGGACGGCGACCGGGGAGCTGTTTTTG. The chain employs TRBV20-1 and TRBJ2-2; 7 bases line up with TRBD1. J was trimmed by 5 bases and V by 5 bases; bases with no gene match: 8. CDR1 is DFQATT, CDR2 SNEGSKA, per germline (reference sequence). The CDR3 is made up of 14 amino acids.

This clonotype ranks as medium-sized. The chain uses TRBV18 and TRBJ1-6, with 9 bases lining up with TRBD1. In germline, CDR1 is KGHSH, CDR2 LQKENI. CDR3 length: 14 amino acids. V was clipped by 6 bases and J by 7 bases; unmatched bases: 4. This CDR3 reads CASSWTGENSPLHF. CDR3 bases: TGTGCCAGCTCCTGGACAGGGGAAAATTCACCCCTCCACTTT.

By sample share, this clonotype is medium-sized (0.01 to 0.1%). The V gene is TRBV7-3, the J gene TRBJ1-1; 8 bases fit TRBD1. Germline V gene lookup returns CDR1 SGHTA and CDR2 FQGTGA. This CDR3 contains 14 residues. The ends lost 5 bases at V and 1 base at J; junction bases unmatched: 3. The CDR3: CASSRTGPNTEAFF. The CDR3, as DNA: TGTGCCAGCAGCAGGACAGGGCCGAACACTGAAGCTTTCTTT.

The CDR3 DNA reads TGCAGTGCTAGAGATGGGGACTCCTCCGGAAACACCATATATTTT. Amino acid sequence: CSARDGDSSGNTIYF. The chain has TRBV20-1 and TRBJ1-3; D is perhaps TRBD1 (5 bases). The CDR3 runs to 15 residues. CDR1 and CDR2 from the germline V gene are DFQATT and SNEGSKA (reference sequence). The ends were cut back, 0 bases at V and 4 bases at J, with 13 bases in the middle.

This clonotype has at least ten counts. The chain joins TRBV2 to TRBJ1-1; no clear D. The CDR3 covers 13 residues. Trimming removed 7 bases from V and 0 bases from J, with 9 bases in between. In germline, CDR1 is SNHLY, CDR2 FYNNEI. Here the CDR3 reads CASKTQLNTEAFF. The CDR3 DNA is TGTGCCAGCAAGACTCAGTTGAACACTGAAGCTTTCTTT.

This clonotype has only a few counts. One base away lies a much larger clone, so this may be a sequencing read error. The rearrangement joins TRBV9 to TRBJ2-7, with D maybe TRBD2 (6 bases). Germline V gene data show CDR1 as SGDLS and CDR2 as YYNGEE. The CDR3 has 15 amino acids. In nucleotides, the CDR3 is TGTGCCAGCGGCGTAGGCGCGGGGCTAACCTACGAGCAGTACTTC. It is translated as CASGVGAGLTYEQYF.

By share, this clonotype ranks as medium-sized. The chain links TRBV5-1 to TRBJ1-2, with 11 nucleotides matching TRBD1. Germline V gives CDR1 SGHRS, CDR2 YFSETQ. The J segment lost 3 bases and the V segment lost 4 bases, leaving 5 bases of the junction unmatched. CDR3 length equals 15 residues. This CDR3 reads CASSLRTGGDYGYTF. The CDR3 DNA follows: TGCGCCAGCAGCCTTAGGACAGGGGGCGACTATGGCTACACCTTC.

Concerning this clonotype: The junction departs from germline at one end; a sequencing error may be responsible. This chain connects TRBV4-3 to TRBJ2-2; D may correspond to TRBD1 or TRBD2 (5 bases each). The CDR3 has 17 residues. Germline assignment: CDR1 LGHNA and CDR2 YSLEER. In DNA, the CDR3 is TGCGGCAGCAGCCAAGATACGGGACGGACGAACACCGGGGAGCTGTTTTTT. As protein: CGSSQDTGRTNTGELFF.

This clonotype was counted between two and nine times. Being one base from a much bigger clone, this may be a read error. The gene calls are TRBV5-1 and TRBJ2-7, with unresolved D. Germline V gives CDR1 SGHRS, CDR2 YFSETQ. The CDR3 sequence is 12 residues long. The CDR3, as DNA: TGCGCCAGCAGCTTGATGGGATACGAGCAGTGCTTC. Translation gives CASSLMGYEQCF.

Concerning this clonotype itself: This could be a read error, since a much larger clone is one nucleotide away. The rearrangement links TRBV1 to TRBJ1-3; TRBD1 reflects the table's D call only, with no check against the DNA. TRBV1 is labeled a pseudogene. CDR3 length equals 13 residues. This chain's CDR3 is CTSSWDSGNTTYF. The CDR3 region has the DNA TGCACCAGCAGCTGGGACAGTGGAAACACCACATATTTT.

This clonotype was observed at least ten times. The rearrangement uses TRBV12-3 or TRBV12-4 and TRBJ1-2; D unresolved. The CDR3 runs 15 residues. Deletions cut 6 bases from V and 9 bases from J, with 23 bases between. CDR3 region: CASRTGQARMESYTF. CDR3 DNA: TGTGCCAGCAGAACTGGCCAGGCCCGTATGGAGAGCTACACCTTC.

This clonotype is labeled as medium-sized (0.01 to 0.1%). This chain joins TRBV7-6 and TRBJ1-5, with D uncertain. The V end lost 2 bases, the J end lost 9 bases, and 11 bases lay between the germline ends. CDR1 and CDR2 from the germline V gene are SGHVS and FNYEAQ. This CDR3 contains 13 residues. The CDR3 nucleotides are TGTGCCAGCAGCTTAAGTGAGGGTGGGCCCCAGCATTTT. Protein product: CASSLSEGGPQHF.

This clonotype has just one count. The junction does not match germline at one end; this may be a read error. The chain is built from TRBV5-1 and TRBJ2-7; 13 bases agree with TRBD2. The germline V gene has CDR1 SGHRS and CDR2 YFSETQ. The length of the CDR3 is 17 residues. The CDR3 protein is CACSALPGLAGQVEQYF. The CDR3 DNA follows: TGCGCCTGCAGCGCCTTACCGGGACTAGCGGGACAAGTCGAGCAGTACTTC.

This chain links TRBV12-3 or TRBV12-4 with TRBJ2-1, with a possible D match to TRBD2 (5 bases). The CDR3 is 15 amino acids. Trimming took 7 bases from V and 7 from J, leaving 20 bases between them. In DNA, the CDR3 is TGTGCCAGCACCCAAGACGGGATGGTGGGGAATGAGCAGTTCTTC. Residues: CASTQDGMVGNEQFF.

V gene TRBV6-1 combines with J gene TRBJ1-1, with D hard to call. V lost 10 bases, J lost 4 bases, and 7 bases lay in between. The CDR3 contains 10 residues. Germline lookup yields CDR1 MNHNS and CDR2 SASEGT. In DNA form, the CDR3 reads TGTGCCACCGGGCGCACTGAAGCTTTCTTT. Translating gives CATGRTEAFF.

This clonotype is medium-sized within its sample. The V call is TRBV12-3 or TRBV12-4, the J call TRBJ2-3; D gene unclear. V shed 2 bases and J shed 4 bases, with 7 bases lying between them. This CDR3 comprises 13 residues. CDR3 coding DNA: TGTGCCAGCAGTTTAATTCCACCAGATACGCAGTATTTT. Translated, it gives CASSLIPPDTQYF.

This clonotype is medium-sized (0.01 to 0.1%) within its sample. The CDR3 DNA follows: TGTGCCAGCAGCCGGGGATCGGGAGCGGTATACGAGCAGTACTTC. Translated: CASSRGSGAVYEQYF. The genes are TRBV4-2 and TRBJ2-7; weak D call: TRBD2 (6 bases). Germline loops: CDR1 LGHNA, CDR2 YNFKEQ. The germline V and J ends were trimmed by 4 bases and 4 bases, with 17 bases remaining between them. The CDR3 length is 15 residues.

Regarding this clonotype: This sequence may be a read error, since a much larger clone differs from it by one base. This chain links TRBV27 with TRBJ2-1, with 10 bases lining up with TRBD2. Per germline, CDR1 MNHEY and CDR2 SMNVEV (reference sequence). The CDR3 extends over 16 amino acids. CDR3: CASRPQGLAPYNELFF. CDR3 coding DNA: TGTGCCAGCAGACCCCAGGGACTAGCGCCGTACAATGAGCTGTTCTTC.